This is a list of T cell receptor beta chains from one sample in a study of blood T cell repertoires in COVID-19. Measured with immunoSEQ multiplex PCR; TCRdb has only the in-frame clones, and not every one. The table includes about 400,000 clones, 88% detected once. Material: PBMCs or T cells enriched from blood (not recorded which). Receptors were obtained from a woman aged 40 to 55 with acute COVID-19. The CDR3 runs from the conserved cysteine through the conserved F or W. Each record gives: J gene, clone size, V gene, D gene, CDR3 protein. The D gene is left open where the match is weak. Clone size is shown for a subset of rows, as once, few, many or a class of expanded clone.

>TRBJ2-7|-|TRBV15|-
CATSRDRDRRIYEQYF
>TRBJ2-3|once|TRBV30|TRBD1
CAWSAGTGWSSDTQYF
>TRBJ1-2|-|TRBV15|-
CATSRDTGVGGYTF
>TRBJ1-2|-|TRBV2|TRBD1
CASSSDQGVNGYTF
>TRBJ1-2|-|TRBV15|-
CATSPTGNYGYTF
>TRBJ1-5|once|TRBV4-1|-
CASSRTRDTYNQPQHF
>TRBJ1-2|-|TRBV3-1/TRBV3-2|TRBD1
CASSQDEGAGYGYTF
>TRBJ1-2|once|TRBV15|-
CATSRYQDSYTF
>TRBJ2-1|once|TRBV29-1|TRBD1
CSVGTGDYNEQFF
>TRBJ1-6|-|TRBV5-8|-
CASSLVRRNNSPLHF
>TRBJ1-2|-|TRBV5-5|TRBD1
CASRMGTVGYTF
>TRBJ2-5|-|TRBV4-2|TRBD2
CASSQVDLAGVLETQYF
>TRBJ1-2|few|TRBV5-4|-
CASSLVQRNYGYTF
>TRBJ2-1|-|TRBV15|TRBD1
CATSRDIQGVKEQFF
>TRBJ2-3|once|TRBV4-2|-
CASSPRDSYTDTQYF
>TRBJ1-1|-|TRBV4-2|-
CASSQGSGGGTEAFF
>TRBJ2-7|-|TRBV7-9|-
CASSSPGEPYEQYF
>TRBJ1-1|-|TRBV3-1/TRBV3-2|-
CASSQVIDRNTEAFF
>TRBJ1-2|-|TRBV20-1|-
CSVEEGYTF
>TRBJ2-3|-|TRBV29-1|TRBD2
CSADSGGINTDTQYF
>TRBJ1-5|-|TRBV15|TRBD1
CATSRDMGQGQPQHF
>TRBJ2-1|few|TRBV5-8|-
CASSLAGTSGGKQFF
>TRBJ2-2|once|TRBV2|TRBD1
CASKDRGPTGELFF
>TRBJ1-4|-|TRBV5-1|TRBD1
CASSLDAQGANEKLFF
>TRBJ2-7|-|TRBV2|-
CASSETLGGRYEQYF
>TRBJ2-7|-|TRBV5-1|TRBD1
CASSLAPDRGNYEQYF
>TRBJ1-2|once|TRBV2|TRBD1
CASRQGALDYGYTF
>TRBJ1-1|-|TRBV6-5|-
CASSYPPSGEAFF
>TRBJ1-3|-|TRBV24-1|-
CATSDGIGSGNTIYF
>TRBJ1-6|-|TRBV6-5|TRBD1
CASTRGQGYNSPLHF
>TRBJ1-6|-|TRBV19|TRBD1
CASSKQGAQSPLHF
>TRBJ1-2|-|TRBV10-2|-
CASSPGGQGYTF
>TRBJ2-3|-|TRBV27|TRBD2
CASSSGAGRRTDTQYF
>TRBJ1-1|-|TRBV7-9|-
CASRPDRSLNTEAFF
>TRBJ1-5|-|TRBV7-9|-
CASSSTEGNQPQHF
>TRBJ1-6|once|TRBV3-1/TRBV3-2|TRBD1
CASSLHRGLNSPLHF
>TRBJ1-6|few|TRBV21-1|-
CASSKVSGEESPLHF
>TRBJ1-1|-|TRBV30|-
CAWSVQVSTEAFF
>TRBJ1-1|-|TRBV24-1|-
CATSDLIGEAFF
>TRBJ1-5|-|TRBV30|-
CAWSIERNQPQHF
>TRBJ1-2|-|TRBV5-4|TRBD1
CASSPGTGNYGYTF
>TRBJ2-3|-|TRBV29-1|-
CSADSHTDTQYF